These T cell receptor beta chains were read from a single sample in a study of cytomegalovirus exposure and HLA in healthy donors. Libraries were prepared by immunoSEQ multiplex PCR; TCRdb keeps only in-frame clonotypes and omits some of them. The sample shows some 150,000 clones, approximately 80% of them seen only once. The specimen was PBMCs. The receptors were gathered from a woman between 50 and 59 years old in good health and CMV-seronegative. The CDR3 runs from the conserved cysteine through the conserved F or W. Fields, in order: CDR3 protein, CDR3 DNA, J gene, V gene, D gene. A D gene is named only where the DNA matches it firmly.

CASSLSWTVDGELFF | TGTGCCAGCAGCTTGAGTTGGACAGTTGACGGGGAGCTGTTTTTT | TRBJ2-2 | TRBV5-4 | NA
CASSRGTAAPLHF | TGTGCCAGCAGCCGAGGGACTGCCGCACCCCTCCACTTT | TRBJ1-6 | TRBV28 | NA
CASSSPGGNTGELFF | TGTGCCAGCAGCTCCCCAGGGGGAAACACCGGGGAGCTGTTTTTT | TRBJ2-2 | TRBV7-6 | TRBD1
CASSPEQGGTYEQYF | TGTGCCAGTAGTCCCGAACAGGGGGGAACCTACGAGCAGTACTTC | TRBJ2-7 | TRBV19 | TRBD1
CASTRLAGGNEQFF | TGTGCCAGTACAAGGCTAGCGGGAGGGAATGAGCAGTTCTTC | TRBJ2-1 | TRBV19 | TRBD2
CASSPNPQGNQPQHF | TGCGCCAGCAGCCCCAACCCCCAGGGCAATCAGCCCCAGCATTTT | TRBJ1-5 | TRBV4-3 | NA
CASSSPGQGAEAFF | TGTGCCAGTAGTAGTCCGGGACAGGGGGCTGAAGCTTTCTTT | TRBJ1-1 | TRBV19 | TRBD1
CASSSLGPGGRNQPQHF | TGTGCCAGCAGTTCCTTGGGGCCAGGGGGCCGGAATCAGCCCCAGCATTTT | TRBJ1-5 | TRBV28 | TRBD1
CASSQDRSGGASEQFF | TGTGCCAGCAGCCAAGACAGGAGCGGGGGGGCGTCTGAGCAGTTCTTC | TRBJ2-1 | TRBV4-2 | TRBD2
CASSEARGGGQPQHF | TGTGCCAGCAGTGAAGCGCGGGGGGGCGGTCAGCCCCAGCATTTT | TRBJ1-5 | TRBV2 | NA
CASSPGAPAVAETQYF | TGTGCCAGCTCACCAGGGGCTCCAGCCGTAGCCGAGACCCAGTACTTC | TRBJ2-5 | TRBV18 | NA
CASTLGGSSYEQYF | TGTGCCAGCACCCTTGGGGGGTCCTCCTACGAGCAGTACTTC | TRBJ2-7 | TRBV7-2 | NA
CASSLGQIPTDTQYF | TGCGCCAGCAGCTTGGGACAGATCCCCACAGATACGCAGTATTTT | TRBJ2-3 | TRBV5-1 | NA
CAWNRGGQETQYF | TGTGCCTGGAACAGGGGTGGCCAAGAGACCCAGTACTTC | TRBJ2-5 | TRBV30 | TRBD1
CASSSFGGVEKLFF | TGTGCCAGCAGCTCTTTCGGGGGGGTCGAAAAACTGTTTTTT | TRBJ1-4 | TRBV27 | NA
CSVVAGDTEAFF | TGCAGCGTTGTGGCGGGGGACACTGAAGCTTTCTTT | TRBJ1-1 | TRBV29-1 | NA
CASSEGRAQGDTQYF | TGTGCCAGCAGCGAGGGACGGGCGCAGGGGGATACGCAGTATTTT | TRBJ2-3 | TRBV2 | NA
CATSNGPSGGSNEQFF | TGTGCCACCAGCAACGGCCCTAGCGGGGGCTCCAATGAGCAGTTCTTC | TRBJ2-1 | TRBV15 | TRBD2
CASSFSGTIGSPLHF | TGTGCCAGCAGCTTTTCCGGGACTATTGGTTCACCCCTCCACTTT | TRBJ1-6 | TRBV5-4 | NA
CASSPDAGSSYEQYF | TGTGCCAGCAGCCCGGATGCGGGGTCCAGCTACGAGCAGTACTTC | TRBJ2-7 | TRBV5-4 | NA
CASSSDRGLTEAFF | TGTGCCAGCTCATCAGACAGGGGGCTTACTGAAGCTTTCTTT | TRBJ1-1 | TRBV18 | TRBD1
CASSARVRAFF | TGTGCCAGCAGCGCCAGGGTCCGGGCTTTCTTT | TRBJ1-1 | TRBV6-1 | NA
CASSLLGVPGYTF | TGTGCCAGCAGTCTCTTAGGGGTTCCTGGCTACACCTTC | TRBJ1-2 | TRBV28 | NA
CASSLLNGGNEQFF | TGTGCCAGCAGCTTACTCAACGGAGGAAATGAGCAGTTCTTC | TRBJ2-1 | TRBV7-9 | NA
CASSQSSPSGTVNSYEQYF | TGCGCCAGCAGTCAATCATCGCCTAGCGGGACGGTAAACTCCTACGAGCAGTACTTC | TRBJ2-7 | TRBV23-1 | TRBD2
CASSPGQFNMNTEAFF | TGTGCCAGCAGCCCGGGACAGTTCAACATGAACACTGAAGCTTTCTTT | TRBJ1-1 | TRBV5-8 | TRBD1